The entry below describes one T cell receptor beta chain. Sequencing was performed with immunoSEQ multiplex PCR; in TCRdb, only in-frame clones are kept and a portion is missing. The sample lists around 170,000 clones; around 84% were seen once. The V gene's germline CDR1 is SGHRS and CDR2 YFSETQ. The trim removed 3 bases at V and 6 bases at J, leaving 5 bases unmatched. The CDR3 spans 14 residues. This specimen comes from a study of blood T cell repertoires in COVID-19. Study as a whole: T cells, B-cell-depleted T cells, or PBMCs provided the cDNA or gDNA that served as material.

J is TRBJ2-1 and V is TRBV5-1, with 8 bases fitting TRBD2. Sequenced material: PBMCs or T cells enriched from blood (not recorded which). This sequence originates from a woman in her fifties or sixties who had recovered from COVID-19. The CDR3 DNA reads TGCGCCAGCAGCTGGGGCCTAGCGGGCAATGAGCAGTTCTTC. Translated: CASSWGLAGNEQFF. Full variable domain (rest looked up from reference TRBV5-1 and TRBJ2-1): KAGVTQTPRYLIKTRGQQVTLSCSPISGHRSVSWYQQTPGQGLQFLFEYFSETQRNKGNFPGRFSGRQFSNSRSEMNVSTLELGDSALYLCASSWGLAGNEQFFGPGTRLTVL.